The rows below give T cell receptor beta chains drawn from one sample of a study of CD8 T cells in ankylosing spondylitis. TCRdb processed the 5' RACE reads anew with MiXCR; each CDR3 protein has one entry. The sample has about 400,000 distinct CDR3 sequences, 20% to 25% seen once. Sequences were obtained from blood, either unsorted or a sorted T cell fraction (not recorded which). Receptors were obtained from a male donor with ankylosing spondylitis. CDR3s include the opening cysteine and the closing phenylalanine or tryptophan. Fields, in order: CDR3 DNA, CDR3 protein, V gene, J gene, D gene, clone size. The D gene is left open where the match is weak. Clone size, where shown, is once, few, many, or a class for clones that have expanded.

TGTGCCAGCAGTTTATCCCAATTTAGGTTAGGAACAGATACGCAGTATTTT,CASSLSQFRLGTDTQYF,TRBV28,TRBJ2-3,.,.
TGTGCCAGCACTGTATGGGGTGCCGGGGAGCTGTTTTTT,CASTVWGAGELFF,TRBV27,TRBJ2-2,.,few
TGCGCCAGCAGCTTATACCCCCCCGAGAACACCGGGGAGCTGTTTTTT,CASSLYPPENTGELFF,TRBV5-1,TRBJ2-2,.,.
TGTGCCAGCAGGAGCCCCGGGATTAGCATCCGCTATGAGCAGTTCTTC,CASRSPGISIRYEQFF,TRBV28,TRBJ2-1,.,few
TGCAGTGCTTTACAGGGACCCTATAATTCACCCCTCCACTTT,CSALQGPYNSPLHF,TRBV20-1,TRBJ1-6,.,few
TGCGCCAGCAGCCACGGGCCGGGACAGGGAGGCTATGGCTACACCTTC,CASSHGPGQGGYGYTF,TRBV4-1,TRBJ1-2,TRBD1,few
TGTGCCAGCAGCCCGGGGGGACTAGCGGGACGCTCCTACAATGAGCAGTTCTTC,CASSPGGLAGRSYNEQFF,TRBV4-2,TRBJ2-1,TRBD2,.
TGTGCCAGCAGCCAAGTGGGTAGAACCGAAGAGACCCAGTACTTC,CASSQVGRTEETQYF,TRBV4-2,TRBJ2-5,.,few
TGCGCCAGCAGCCAAGGACAGGGGGCGCCCTATGGCTACACCTTC,CASSQGQGAPYGYTF,TRBV5-1,TRBJ1-2,TRBD1,few
TGTGCCAGCAGACCCTACTCACACTACGAGCAGTACTTC,CASRPYSHYEQYF,TRBV28,TRBJ2-7,.,few
TGTGCCAGCAGGCCGGGACAGGCGAACACCGGGGAGCTGTTTTTT,CASRPGQANTGELFF,TRBV7-9,TRBJ2-2,TRBD1,many
TGTGCCAGCAGTTCCACAGGGAGCACTGAAGCTTTCTTT,CASSSTGSTEAFF,TRBV28,TRBJ1-1,.,few
TGTGCCAGCAGCGCCATGGGGGGGAGAGGCAATGAGCAGTTCTTC,CASSAMGGRGNEQFF,TRBV9,TRBJ2-1,TRBD2,.
TGCAGCGCCGACACCTCAGAGACCCAGTACTTC,CSADTSETQYF,TRBV29-1,TRBJ2-5,.,.
TGCAGTGCTAGAGATTGGACAGGTACTAACTATGGCTACACCTTC,CSARDWTGTNYGYTF,TRBV20-1,TRBJ1-2,TRBD1,.
TGTGCCAGCCCCCCGTCTCGTCCGGGAGATGGGGCTCCCACAGATACGCAGTATTTT,CASPPSRPGDGAPTDTQYF,TRBV28,TRBJ2-3,.,.
TGTGCCAGCAGTTTAGGGGGGCGCGATTTCTATGGCTACACCTTC,CASSLGGRDFYGYTF,TRBV12-3/TRBV12-4,TRBJ1-2,.,.
TGTGCCAGCAGCGTAGTGAGTAAGAACACTGAAGCTTTCTTT,CASSVVSKNTEAFF,TRBV9,TRBJ1-1,.,.
TGTGCCAGCAGCATCGTTACGGGAGGCTACAATGAGCAGTTCTTC,CASSIVTGGYNEQFF,TRBV7-3,TRBJ2-1,TRBD2,.
TGTGCCAGCAGTTACGAAATAGATGTGGGCTACAATGAGCAGTTCTTC,CASSYEIDVGYNEQFF,TRBV6-5,TRBJ2-1,.,.
TGTGCCAGCAATCAGGACTACCGCTACAATGAGCAGTTCTTC,CASNQDYRYNEQFF,TRBV12-3/TRBV12-4,TRBJ2-1,.,once
TGCGCCAGCAGCCTGGACCCGGGACGTGGCTACGAGCAGTACTTC,CASSLDPGRGYEQYF,TRBV5-1,TRBJ2-7,.,.